The rows below give T cell receptor beta chains drawn from one sample of a study of CD8+ T cells in alopecia areata. Sequencing was performed with immunoSEQ multiplex PCR; in TCRdb, only in-frame clones are kept and a portion is missing. The sample carries about 140,000 clones, 50% to 65% recorded once. Sequenced input: CD4+ T cells sorted from blood. The receptors stem from a human donor in good health. CDR3s include the opening cysteine and the closing phenylalanine or tryptophan. D genes are given only for firm matches. Clone size is shown for a subset of rows, as once, few, many or a class of expanded clone.

>-|TRBD2|TRBV9|TRBJ2-7
TGTGCCAGCAGCACAGCGGGAGGGCCGCGAGAGCAGTACTTC
CASSTAGGPREQYF
>once|-|TRBV25-1|TRBJ1-4
TGTGCCAGCAGTATAATGGGTACTAATGAAAAACTGTTTTTT
CASSIMGTNEKLFF
>-|TRBD2|TRBV4-2|TRBJ2-3
TGTGCCAGCAGCCAAGGCACTAGCGGGCCGGATACGCAGTATTTT
CASSQGTSGPDTQYF
>few|-|TRBV11-1|TRBJ2-3
TGTGCCAGCAGCCCGAGCGGCACAGATACGCAGTATTTT
CASSPSGTDTQYF
>-|-|TRBV5-6|TRBJ2-7
TGTGCCAGCAGCCTACAGGGATTCGAGCAGTACTTC
CASSLQGFEQYF
>-|TRBD2|TRBV4-1|TRBJ2-7
TGCGCCAGCAGCCAAGGTAGCGGGAGGGCTGACGAGCAGTACTTC
CASSQGSGRADEQYF
>-|-|TRBV5-4|TRBJ2-5
TGTGCCAGCTCCCTCCCCGGTGGGGAGACCCAGTACTTC
CASSLPGGETQYF
>few|-|TRBV6-6|TRBJ2-1
TGTGCCAGCAGTTACCAATCGGGTCTGGCAGCGGAGCAGTTCTTC
CASSYQSGLAAEQFF
>-|-|TRBV27|TRBJ1-5
TGTGCCAGCAGTTTAAAGGGGTTGTATCCCCAGCATTTT
CASSLKGLYPQHF
>few|-|TRBV7-9|TRBJ2-7
TGTGCCAGCAGGCGGACAGTAGGCTACGAGCAGTACTTC
CASRRTVGYEQYF
>-|TRBD1|TRBV29-1|TRBJ1-2
TGCAGCGTTGAAAAACAGGCAGGGGGCACTGGCTACACCTTC
CSVEKQAGGTGYTF
>-|TRBD2|TRBV2|TRBJ2-1
TGTGCCAGCAGTGAACGGCTAGCGGAGATTTACAATGAGCAGTTCTTC
CASSERLAEIYNEQFF
>few|-|TRBV9|TRBJ2-3
TGTGCCAGCAGCGTAGGGTGGAGCGCAGATACGCAGTATTTT
CASSVGWSADTQYF